This entry lists 30 T cell receptor beta chains sequenced from one sample in a study of spatial heterogeneity in lung cancer. The time point here: sample taken at primary tumor resection. Frozen PBMC, nontumor lung or tumor provided whole RNA, which was sequenced unsorted. TCRdb independently ran MiXCR on the 5' RACE reads; one entry per CDR3 protein. Of tens of thousands of distinct CDR3 sequences in the sample, around 8.2% were seen once. Sequencing used PBMCs, obtained at surgery. The receptors here all came from a female donor with early-stage non-small cell lung cancer.

This clonotype was detected ten times or more. The chain has TRBV9 and TRBJ2-3; D uncertain. This CDR3 is built from 15 residues. V lost 4 bases and J 6 bases, leaving 18 bases between the germline ends. The germline CDR1 and CDR2 sequences are SGDLS and YYNGEE. The CDR3 DNA is TGTGCCAGCAGCCGCTGGGGTGGTACGGGCGATACGCAGTATTTT. Residues: CASSRWGGTGDTQYF.

CDR3 sequence: CASSLAPLTGAKLFF. The CDR3, as DNA: TGTGCCAGCAGTTTAGCGCCCCTGACAGGGGCAAAACTGTTTTTT. The chain is built from TRBV12-3 or TRBV12-4 and TRBJ1-4; 8 bases align to TRBD1. CDR3 size: 15 residues. V trimming: 0 bases; J trimming: 10 bases; junction bases outside the gene matches: 7.

The J gene is TRBJ2-3, the V gene TRBV19; 10 bases match TRBD1. The V gene end was trimmed by 5 bases and the J gene end by 4 bases; junction bases not matched to a gene: 12. The CDR3 covers 17 residues. CDR1 and CDR2 from the germline V gene are LNHDA and SQIVND (reference sequence). CDR3 sequence (DNA): TGTGCCAGTAGTTTCCGGGGGACAGGGGATTGGGCAGATACGCAGTATTTT. It translates to CASSFRGTGDWADTQYF.

Only a few counts were recorded for this clonotype. The chain joins TRBV6-1 to TRBJ2-2; D is undetermined. The germline CDR1 and CDR2 sequences are MNHNS and SASEGT. V lost 2 bases to trimming and J lost 0 bases, with 4 bases between them. This CDR3 has 14 residues. Written as DNA, the CDR3 is TGTGCCAGCAGTGAACTAGCGAACACCGGGGAGCTGTTTTTT. Amino acid sequence: CASSELANTGELFF.

The chain employs TRBV20-1 and TRBJ2-2; 9 positions match TRBD2. The germline gives CDR1 DFQATT, CDR2 SNEGSKA (reference sequence). V was pared by 3 bases and J by 8 bases, with 13 bases of the junction left unmatched. The CDR3 is made up of 16 amino acids. This CDR3 is CSASRGLAGMAGELFF. Written as DNA, the CDR3 is TGCAGTGCTAGCCGAGGGCTAGCGGGAATGGCGGGGGAGCTGTTTTTT.

This clonotype was counted ten times or more. V usage is TRBV2 and J usage is TRBJ2-3; tentatively, D is TRBD2 (6 bases). Trimming shortened V by 4 bases and J by 4 bases, and 6 bases separated the two germline ends. This CDR3 contains 12 residues. Germline assignment: CDR1 SNHLY and CDR2 FYNNEI. The CDR3 DNA reads as TGTGCCAGCAGTGCTAGCGCAGATACGCAGTATTTT. Its translation is CASSASADTQYF.

The chain joins TRBV20-1 to TRBJ2-3, with D unresolved. CDR3 length equals 12 residues. Per the germline V gene, CDR1 is DFQATT and CDR2 is SNEGSKA (reference sequence). The V end was cut by 3 bases, the J end by 4 bases, with 8 bases between. Here the CDR3 DNA reads TGCAGTGCTAGTAGCCTAGCAGATACGCAGTATTTT. Amino acids: CSASSLADTQYF.

This clonotype was recorded many times. The DNA for the CDR3 is TGTGCCAGCAGCCTCACCATGACAGGGAATGGCTACACCTTC. Amino acid sequence: CASSLTMTGNGYTF. The gene calls are TRBV3-1 and TRBJ1-2; 7 bases are shared with TRBD1. With 4 bases clipped from V and 6 bases from J, the junction kept 8 bases outside the gene matches. CDR3 length equals 14 residues. The germline CDR1 and CDR2 sequences are LGHDT and YNNKEL (reference sequence).

CDR3 region: CASSSGRTSTDTQYF. The CDR3, as DNA: TGCGCCAGCAGCTCCGGGCGAACTAGCACAGATACGCAGTATTTT. V and J are TRBV5-1 and TRBJ2-3; D call uncertain. V was trimmed by 3 bases and J by 0 bases, leaving 11 bases between them. The CDR3 length is 15 residues. Germline lookup yields CDR1 SGHRS and CDR2 YFSETQ.

A few counts support this clonotype. This chain uses TRBV19 with TRBJ1-2; no firm D call. The V gene lost 1 base and the J gene lost 2 bases, with 8 bases spanning the gap. CDR1 is LNHDA, CDR2 SQIVND, per germline (reference sequence). The CDR3 length is 14 residues. Here the CDR3 reads CASSIGRSNYGYTF. In nucleotides, the CDR3 is TGTGCCAGTAGTATAGGGCGGAGCAACTATGGCTACACCTTC.

This clonotype was observed a handful of times. The CDR3 loop reads CASSPPGRTAETQYF. CDR3 nucleotide sequence: TGTGCCAGCAGCCCTCCGGGACGCACGGCGGAGACCCAGTACTTC. This rearrangement joins TRBV28 to TRBJ2-5, with D perhaps TRBD1 or TRBD2 (5 bases each). Germline V CDR1 and CDR2: MDHEN, SYDVKM. Trimming took 6 bases from V and 5 from J, leaving 19 bases between them. The length of the CDR3 is 15 residues.

This clonotype has only a few counts. The V gene is TRBV5-1, the J gene TRBJ2-1; no firm D call. CDR1 is SGHRS, CDR2 YFSETQ, per germline. This CDR3 comprises 15 residues. V lost 4 bases to trimming and J lost 9 bases, with 20 bases between them. The CDR3 region is CASSQQARLSVEQFF. As DNA, the CDR3 is TGCGCCAGCAGCCAGCAGGCCCGGTTAAGTGTTGAGCAGTTCTTC.

This clonotype was seen ten or more times. V gene TRBV5-6 combines with J gene TRBJ2-5; D is possibly TRBD1 (6 bases). CDR1 SGHDT and CDR2 YYEEEE come from the germline V gene. V was trimmed by 4 bases and J by 4 bases, leaving 14 bases between them. This CDR3 has 14 residues. DNA of the CDR3: TGTGCCAGCAGCCGTGACAGGTCAGGAGAGACCCAGTACTTC. Protein sequence: CASSRDRSGETQYF.

This clonotype was counted many times. The chain is built from TRBV29-1 and TRBJ1-1; D gene uncertain. V lost 3 bases to trimming and J lost 1 base, with 3 bases between them. Looked up from germline, CDR1 is SQVTM and CDR2 is ANQGSEA. This CDR3 contains 11 residues. The CDR3 is CSVDRNTEAFF. The CDR3 coding sequence is TGCAGCGTTGACAGGAACACTGAAGCTTTCTTT. Supplemented by reference TRBV29-1 and TRBJ1-1, the full variable domain reads SAVISQKPSRDICQRGTSLTIQCQVDSQVTMMFWYRQQPGQSLTLIATANQGSEATYESGFVIDKFPISRPNLTFSTLTVSNMSPEDSSIYLCSVDRNTEAFFGQGTRLTVV.

This clonotype was seen ten or more times. The chain uses TRBV11-2 and TRBJ2-1, with 7 bases identical to TRBD2. Trimming removed 6 bases from V and 4 bases from J; junction bases left unmatched: 9. Germline CDR1 SGHAT, CDR2 FQNNGV. There are 15 residues in the CDR3. For the CDR3, the DNA is TGTGCCAGCAGTCAGCCGGGACTATCGTACAATGAGCAGTTCTTC. As protein: CASSQPGLSYNEQFF.

This clonotype was counted ten times or more. The rearrangement uses TRBV27 and TRBJ1-1; 9 bases match TRBD1. This CDR3 is 14 amino acids long. Germline CDR1 is MNHEY and CDR2 is SMNVEV (reference sequence). The V segment lost 5 bases and the J segment 4 bases; nucleotides outside the gene matches: 5. The CDR3 protein is CASSPGTGTTEAFF. The CDR3 coding sequence is TGTGCCAGCAGTCCAGGGACAGGGACCACTGAAGCTTTCTTT.

The chain employs TRBV20-1 and TRBJ2-1; no clear D gene. The length of the CDR3 is 13 residues. CDR1 and CDR2 (germline): DFQATT, SNEGSKA (reference sequence). V lost 6 bases and J lost 6, with 15 bases in between. The CDR3 DNA reads TGCAGTGCGGATACCGGCGTCTTCAATGAGCAGTTCTTC. This codes for CSADTGVFNEQFF.

This chain joins TRBV2 and TRBJ2-7, with D unresolved. Germline V gives CDR1 SNHLY, CDR2 FYNNEI. There are 14 residues in the CDR3. Trimming took off 6 bases at V and 0 bases at J, with 12 bases between the two ends. The CDR3 DNA sequence: TGTGCCAGCAGACCCCTAGTTAGCTCCTACGAGCAGTACTTC. Translation: CASRPLVSSYEQYF.

This clonotype was seen only a few times. The V gene is TRBV20-1, the J gene TRBJ1-1; no clear D gene. Germline lookup yields CDR1 DFQATT and CDR2 SNEGSKA (reference sequence). The CDR3 has 11 residues. The V end was cut by 4 bases, the J end by 0 bases, with 3 bases between. The CDR3 spells CSAIVNTEAFF. For the CDR3, the DNA is TGCAGTGCTATAGTGAACACTGAAGCTTTCTTT.

This chain links TRBV28 with TRBJ1-5; 7 bases agree with TRBD1. CDR3 size: 14 residues. CDR1 is MDHEN, CDR2 SYDVKM, per germline. Trimming took 6 bases from V and 7 from J; bases not matched to a gene: 9. CDR3 loop: CASRGQPGRQPQHF. For the CDR3, the DNA is TGTGCCAGCAGGGGACAGCCGGGTCGGCAGCCCCAGCATTTT.

There are many counts of this clonotype. The chain employs TRBV20-1 and TRBJ1-5; D gene ambiguous. This CDR3 spans 14 amino acids. Germline CDR1 DFQATT, CDR2 SNEGSKA (reference sequence). Trimming stripped 0 bases from V and 3 bases from J, with 9 bases between. In nucleotides, the CDR3 is TGCAGTGCTAGAGAACTGACATTCAATCAGCCCCAGCATTTT. This encodes CSARELTFNQPQHF.

This clonotype is deemed medium-sized. The chain combines TRBV29-1 with TRBJ2-1; 9 bases are shared with TRBD1. The CDR3 runs to 13 residues. V shed 7 bases, J shed 10 bases, and the junction held 11 bases outside the gene matches. CDR1 SQVTM and CDR2 ANQGSEA come from the germline V gene. The CDR3 spells CSAGGQGVEEQFF. CDR3 in DNA: TGCAGCGCTGGGGGACAGGGCGTCGAGGAGCAGTTCTTC.

This chain joins TRBV7-9 and TRBJ2-7, with D possibly matching TRBD2 (5 bases). Per germline, CDR1 SEHNR and CDR2 FQNEAQ (reference sequence). V was pared by 1 base and J by 0 bases, with 13 bases between. CDR3 length: 16 residues. In nucleotides, the CDR3 is TGTGCCAGCAGCTTAGACCCAGCGGAGCCCTCCTACGAGCAGTACTTC. This codes for CASSLDPAEPSYEQYF.

At least ten counts were recorded for this clonotype. The chain couples TRBV11-3 to TRBJ2-1; D is ambiguous. V was pared by 5 bases and J by 0 bases, with 11 bases between. Germline loops: CDR1 SGHNT, CDR2 YENEEA. The CDR3 length is 15 residues. CDR3 bases: TGTGCCAGCAGCGACGGTGGGGTCTCCTACAATGAGCAGTTCTTC. Amino acids: CASSDGGVSYNEQFF.

This clonotype was recorded many times. V gene TRBV6-5 combines with J gene TRBJ1-5; D remains unclear. Germline V lookup: CDR1 MNHEY, CDR2 SVGAGI. CDR3 length equals 16 residues. V was clipped by 2 bases and J by 4 bases, with 15 bases between them. For the CDR3, the DNA is TGTGCCAGCAGTTACGGCCCTCCGAGAAGTAATCAGCCCCAGCATTTT. Translated, it gives CASSYGPPRSNQPQHF.

This clonotype appeared many times. One end of the junction does not line up with germline, which may come from a read error. This chain uses TRBV12-3 or TRBV12-4 with TRBJ1-2; TRBD1 might be the D (5 bases). This CDR3 is 14 amino acids long. The CDR3 spells CASSLWGRQKGYTF. The DNA of the CDR3 is TGTGCAAGCAGTTTGTGGGGCAGGCAGAAGGGCTACACCTTC.

This clonotype was detected only a few times. J is TRBJ1-2 and V is TRBV27; 10 bases agree with TRBD1. The CDR3 sequence is 17 residues long. Per the germline V gene, CDR1 is MNHEY and CDR2 is SMNVEV (reference sequence). J was trimmed by 8 bases and V by 2 bases; bases with no gene match: 14. The CDR3 coding sequence is TGTGCCAGCAGTTTAGGGACAGGGGAGATTGCTTCTGACGGCTACACCTTC. Its translation: CASSLGTGEIASDGYTF.

This clonotype turned up a few times. The chain combines TRBV27 with TRBJ2-7; either TRBD1 or TRBD2 may fit D (5 bases each). V was cut by 3 bases and J by 8 bases, with 11 bases left in between. CDR3 length: 12 amino acids. Germline-derived CDR1 and CDR2 are MNHEY and SMNVEV (reference sequence). Here the CDR3 reads CASSFPGPQQYF. In nucleotides, the CDR3 is TGTGCCAGCAGTTTCCCGGGACCGCAGCAGTACTTC.

In its sample, this clonotype ranks as medium-sized (0.01 to 0.1%). The chain carries TRBV12-3 or TRBV12-4 and TRBJ1-5; no definite D call. The CDR3 sequence is 14 residues long. V lost 1 base, J lost 4 bases, and 8 bases lay in between. In DNA, the CDR3 is TGTGCCAGCAGTTTAGGACTCATGAATCAGCCCCAGCATTTT. Residues: CASSLGLMNQPQHF.

In this sample, this clonotype is medium-sized. This chain joins TRBV27 and TRBJ2-1, with D perhaps matching TRBD1 (6 bases). Between the trimmed V and J ends, which lost 6 bases and 0 bases, there was a span of 12 bases. The CDR3 sequence is 15 residues long. The germline gives CDR1 MNHEY, CDR2 SMNVEV (reference sequence). CDR3 DNA: TGTGCCAGCAGCTCTCAGGGGAGCTCCTACAATGAGCAGTTCTTC. It translates to CASSSQGSSYNEQFF.